This TCR beta chain was sequenced for a study of T cell changes during pregnancy in multiple sclerosis. Profiled with immunoSEQ multiplex PCR; TCRdb holds only in-frame clones, not every one. The data hold about 12,000 clones, with 90% to 95% observed a single time. CDR1 is LNHDA, CDR2 SQIVND, per germline (reference sequence). The CDR3 length is 17 residues. The V segment lost 7 bases and the J segment 5 bases; nucleotides outside the gene matches: 17. The source is a female donor with multiple sclerosis, enrolled in a pregnancy study. Sequenced here: CD4+ T cells from peripheral blood mononuclear cells, sampled before pregnancy. The chain is built from TRBV19 and TRBJ1-3, with 7 positions matching TRBD1. In nucleotides, the CDR3 is TGTGCCAGTACCTATTCCCAGGCAGGGGGTACAAGAAACACCATATATTTT. This codes for CASTYSQAGGTRNTIYF.